The clone carrying this T cell receptor (beta chain) was seen a handful of times. This specimen comes from a study of blood T cells in healthy people across ages. PCR was performed a second time for about 6 to 12 cycles using a sample-barcoded 5' primer and a J-beta primer mix. TCRdb re-derived calls from the 5' RACE reads in MiXCR, one entry per CDR3 protein. The sample lists about 1.4 million distinct CDR3 sequences, around 59% occurring once. V was trimmed by 6 bases and J by 4 bases, leaving 10 bases between them. From germline, CDR1 is SNHLY and CDR2 FYNNEI. The CDR3 length is 13 residues. The clonotype comes from a man aged 18 to 30 in good health. The rearrangement uses TRBV2 and TRBJ2-1; D is ambiguous. The material sequenced was blood. CDR3 coding DNA: TGTGCCAGCAGCAACGACAAGTACAATGAGCAGTTCTTC. Amino acids: CASSNDKYNEQFF.